The T cell receptor (beta chain) described here comes from a study of neoadjuvant nivolumab and ipilimumab in lung cancer. Overall study results and limits: Resected-tumor TCR richness correlated positively with pretherapy blood richness.

This clone was observed a single time. Antigen specificity is unknown. The data were produced by immunoSEQ multiplex PCR, yet TCRdb's version contains in-frame clones alone and is incomplete. The data show 40,000 to 55,000 clones, with around 89% seen just once and roughly 3.7% held by the top ten. This TCR derives from an adult with non-small cell lung cancer. Some clones in this sample may be carry-over from other donors' samples. The sample was blood, taken before neoadjuvant nivolumab, alone or with ipilimumab.

Here the CDR3 DNA reads TGTGCCAGTAGTATAACCGCGGGACTAGCGGGTACCTCCTACGAGCAGTACTTC. Its protein is CASSITAGLAGTSYEQYF. The chain uses TRBV19 and TRBJ2-7, with TRBD2 matching 12 bases. The V gene end was trimmed by 2 bases and the J gene end by 0 bases; junction bases not matched to a gene: 8. Germline V lookup: CDR1 LNHDA, CDR2 SQIVND (reference sequence). CDR3 length: 18 amino acids.